A selection of T cell receptor beta chains follows, all from one sample in a study of blood T cells in healthy people across ages. MiXCR was run by TCRdb on the 5' RACE reads, yielding one entry per CDR3 protein. The repertoire has about a million distinct CDR3 sequences, around 48% of them found once; the top ten carry roughly an eighth. The sequenced sample consisted of blood. These receptor sequences come from a man in his thirties or forties in good health. Each CDR3 is given with its conserved first and last residue. Each record gives: J gene, CDR3 length, D gene, V gene, clone size, CDR3 protein, CDR3 DNA. D genes are given only for firm matches. Clone sizes are given selectively: once, few, many, or a class where the clone is expanded.

j_call: TRBJ1-1
cdr3_length: 14
d_call: TRBD1
v_call: TRBV3-1
clone_size: few
cdr3_aa: CASSQRTGETEAFF
cdr3_nt: TGTGCCAGCAGCCAGAGGACAGGGGAAACTGAAGCTTTCTTT

j_call: TRBJ2-1
cdr3_length: 17
d_call: -
v_call: TRBV3-1
clone_size: -
cdr3_aa: CASSQQRDPVPYNEQFF
cdr3_nt: TGTGCCAGCAGTCAACAAAGGGACCCTGTACCCTACAATGAGCAGTTCTTC

j_call: TRBJ2-3
cdr3_length: 13
d_call: -
v_call: TRBV28
clone_size: -
cdr3_aa: CASSFKGLDTQYF
cdr3_nt: TGTGCCAGCAGTTTTAAGGGATTAGATACGCAGTATTTT

j_call: TRBJ1-5
cdr3_length: 14
d_call: -
v_call: TRBV28
clone_size: -
cdr3_aa: CAGSPPQGRGPQHF
cdr3_nt: TGTGCCGGCAGTCCACCTCAAGGCAGGGGACCCCAGCATTTT

j_call: TRBJ2-3
cdr3_length: 13
d_call: -
v_call: TRBV6-1
clone_size: few
cdr3_aa: CASRRGQPDTQYF
cdr3_nt: TGTGCCAGCAGACGCGGACAGCCAGATACGCAGTATTTT

j_call: TRBJ1-1
cdr3_length: 15
d_call: TRBD1
v_call: TRBV5-1
clone_size: few
cdr3_aa: CASSLGGPQNTEAFF
cdr3_nt: TGCGCCAGCAGCTTAGGGGGCCCCCAGAACACTGAAGCTTTCTTT

j_call: TRBJ1-4
cdr3_length: 15
d_call: TRBD1
v_call: TRBV5-1
clone_size: -
cdr3_aa: CASSSGQVGNEKLFF
cdr3_nt: TGCGCCAGCAGCTCCGGACAGGTCGGTAATGAAAAACTGTTTTTT

j_call: TRBJ2-3
cdr3_length: 13
d_call: -
v_call: TRBV25-1
clone_size: -
cdr3_aa: CASSVLAGDTQYF
cdr3_nt: TGTGCCAGCAGTGTGTTGGCGGGAGATACGCAGTATTTT

j_call: TRBJ2-7
cdr3_length: 13
d_call: -
v_call: TRBV2
clone_size: few
cdr3_aa: CASGVVPSYEQYF
cdr3_nt: TGTGCCAGCGGGGTAGTCCCCTCCTACGAGCAGTACTTC

j_call: TRBJ2-1
cdr3_length: 15
d_call: TRBD2
v_call: TRBV6-5
clone_size: -
cdr3_aa: CASSYSRGGPNEQFF
cdr3_nt: TGTGCCAGCAGTTACTCGCGGGGGGGCCCAAATGAGCAGTTCTTC

j_call: TRBJ2-5
cdr3_length: 15
d_call: TRBD1
v_call: TRBV10-3
clone_size: -
cdr3_aa: CATNHPTGGAETQYF
cdr3_nt: TGTGCCACGAACCACCCAACAGGGGGCGCCGAGACCCAGTACTTC

j_call: TRBJ2-3
cdr3_length: 14
d_call: -
v_call: TRBV7-2
clone_size: few
cdr3_aa: CASSLANLADTQYF
cdr3_nt: TGTGCCAGCAGCTTGGCGAACTTGGCAGATACGCAGTATTTT

j_call: TRBJ2-3
cdr3_length: 17
d_call: TRBD1
v_call: TRBV4-1
clone_size: few
cdr3_aa: CASSQGGGQGVTDTQYF
cdr3_nt: TGCGCCAGCAGCCAAGGTGGGGGACAGGGGGTCACAGATACGCAGTATTTT

j_call: TRBJ2-7
cdr3_length: 14
d_call: -
v_call: TRBV7-2
clone_size: -
cdr3_aa: CASSLASGHYEQYF
cdr3_nt: TGTGCCAGCAGCTTAGCGTCAGGGCACTACGAGCAGTACTTC

j_call: TRBJ2-3
cdr3_length: 15
d_call: TRBD1
v_call: TRBV10-3
clone_size: -
cdr3_aa: CAISEGQGAPDTQYF
cdr3_nt: TGTGCCATCAGTGAGGGACAGGGGGCTCCAGATACGCAGTATTTT

j_call: TRBJ2-6
cdr3_length: 17
d_call: -
v_call: TRBV5-1
clone_size: -
cdr3_aa: CASSLGHATSGANVLTF
cdr3_nt: TGCGCCAGCAGCTTGGGCCACGCGACCTCTGGGGCCAACGTCCTGACTTTC

j_call: TRBJ2-7
cdr3_length: 14
d_call: TRBD2
v_call: TRBV20-1
clone_size: once
cdr3_aa: CSASGGTSYNEQYF
cdr3_nt: TGCAGTGCTAGCGGGGGGACCTCCTACAATGAGCAGTACTTC

j_call: TRBJ2-1
cdr3_length: 14
d_call: TRBD2
v_call: TRBV20-1
clone_size: -
cdr3_aa: CSAEAGVFGETQFF
cdr3_nt: TGCAGTGCAGAAGCGGGGGTGTTCGGAGAGACCCAGTTCTTC

j_call: TRBJ2-3
cdr3_length: 15
d_call: -
v_call: TRBV4-1
clone_size: many
cdr3_aa: CASSQEGQNTDTQYF
cdr3_nt: TGCGCCAGCAGCCAAGAAGGGCAGAACACAGATACGCAGTATTTT

j_call: TRBJ2-7
cdr3_length: 13
d_call: -
v_call: TRBV28
clone_size: -
cdr3_aa: CASSLSLTYEQYF
cdr3_nt: TGTGCCAGCAGCCTTAGCCTTACCTACGAGCAGTACTTC

j_call: TRBJ2-7
cdr3_length: 11
d_call: -
v_call: TRBV29-1
clone_size: few
cdr3_aa: CSGLGGYEQYF
cdr3_nt: TGCAGCGGCTTAGGGGGGTACGAGCAGTACTTC

j_call: TRBJ1-5
cdr3_length: 16
d_call: -
v_call: TRBV6-2/TRBV6-3
clone_size: -
cdr3_aa: CASSYSEGGIRQPQHF
cdr3_nt: TGTGCCAGCAGTTACTCTGAGGGGGGAATCCGTCAGCCCCAGCATTTT

j_call: TRBJ2-3
cdr3_length: 15
d_call: TRBD2
v_call: TRBV6-6
clone_size: -
cdr3_aa: CASNSVAGAGDTQYF
cdr3_nt: TGTGCCAGCAACTCGGTAGCGGGGGCCGGAGATACGCAGTATTTT

j_call: TRBJ1-1
cdr3_length: 15
d_call: -
v_call: TRBV20-1
clone_size: -
cdr3_aa: CSARETRAMNTEAFF
cdr3_nt: TGCAGTGCTAGAGAAACAAGAGCCATGAACACTGAAGCTTTCTTT

j_call: TRBJ2-5
cdr3_length: 13
d_call: -
v_call: TRBV20-1
clone_size: few
cdr3_aa: CSALSGFQETQYF
cdr3_nt: TGCAGTGCGCTATCAGGGTTCCAAGAGACCCAGTACTTC

j_call: TRBJ1-5
cdr3_length: 19
d_call: TRBD1
v_call: TRBV18
clone_size: -
cdr3_aa: CASSPFATGEYVSNQPQHF
cdr3_nt: TGTGCCAGCTCACCATTTGCGACAGGGGAATATGTAAGCAATCAGCCCCAGCATTTT

j_call: TRBJ2-7
cdr3_length: 15
d_call: -
v_call: TRBV4-3
clone_size: once
cdr3_aa: CASSQGMGGPGEQYF
cdr3_nt: TGCGCCAGCAGCCAAGGGATGGGGGGGCCGGGCGAGCAGTACTTC

j_call: TRBJ2-3
cdr3_length: 14
d_call: -
v_call: TRBV6-1
clone_size: few
cdr3_aa: CASIDSVSTDTQYF
cdr3_nt: TGTGCCAGCATTGACAGTGTTAGCACAGATACGCAGTATTTT

j_call: TRBJ2-7
cdr3_length: 13
d_call: -
v_call: TRBV20-1
clone_size: -
cdr3_aa: CSARETKTYEQYF
cdr3_nt: TGCAGTGCTAGAGAGACAAAAACCTACGAGCAGTACTTC

j_call: TRBJ2-3
cdr3_length: 16
d_call: TRBD1
v_call: TRBV4-1
clone_size: few
cdr3_aa: CASSQDLRGRTDTQYF
cdr3_nt: TGCGCCAGCAGCCAAGATCTCAGGGGGCGAACAGATACGCAGTATTTT

j_call: TRBJ2-5
cdr3_length: 14
d_call: -
v_call: TRBV5-1
clone_size: few
cdr3_aa: CASSPGTIEETQYF
cdr3_nt: TGCGCCAGTAGCCCGGGGACCATTGAAGAGACCCAGTACTTC

j_call: TRBJ2-7
cdr3_length: 12
d_call: -
v_call: TRBV7-2
clone_size: many
cdr3_aa: CASSYDDGQKYF
cdr3_nt: TGTGCCAGCAGTTACGACGACGGACAGAAGTACTTC

j_call: TRBJ2-1
cdr3_length: 16
d_call: TRBD2
v_call: TRBV6-5
clone_size: -
cdr3_aa: CASSLAGSISYNEQFF
cdr3_nt: TGTGCCAGCAGTCTAGCGGGGTCTATCTCCTACAATGAGCAGTTCTTC

j_call: TRBJ2-3
cdr3_length: 18
d_call: -
v_call: TRBV19
clone_size: -
cdr3_aa: CASSIGPSGRSFTDTQYF
cdr3_nt: TGTGCCAGTAGTATAGGCCCCAGCGGGCGAAGCTTCACAGATACGCAGTATTTT

j_call: TRBJ2-6
cdr3_length: 16
d_call: TRBD2
v_call: TRBV27
clone_size: few
cdr3_aa: CASTSYTSAGANVLTF
cdr3_nt: TGTGCCAGCACATCCTATACTAGCGCTGGGGCCAACGTCCTGACTTTC

j_call: TRBJ1-1
cdr3_length: 14
d_call: -
v_call: TRBV4-2
clone_size: few
cdr3_aa: CASSQEVGEGEAFF
cdr3_nt: TGTGCCAGCAGCCAAGAAGTCGGGGAGGGTGAAGCTTTCTTT

j_call: TRBJ1-2
cdr3_length: 14
d_call: -
v_call: TRBV25-1
clone_size: few
cdr3_aa: CASSARTAHYGYTF
cdr3_nt: TGTGCCAGCAGTGCTCGGACAGCCCACTATGGCTACACCTTC

j_call: TRBJ2-5
cdr3_length: 13
d_call: -
v_call: TRBV6-5
clone_size: -
cdr3_aa: CASSYRSPGEQYF
cdr3_nt: TGTGCCAGCAGTTATAGGTCCCCGGGGGAGCAGTACTTC

j_call: TRBJ2-5
cdr3_length: 16
d_call: TRBD1
v_call: TRBV6-5
clone_size: -
cdr3_aa: CASSYRGTGMLETQYF
cdr3_nt: TGTGCCAGCAGTTACCGCGGGACAGGGATGCTGGAGACCCAGTACTTC

j_call: TRBJ2-7
cdr3_length: 13
d_call: -
v_call: TRBV20-1
clone_size: -
cdr3_aa: CSAIWAGYNEQYF
cdr3_nt: TGCAGTGCTATTTGGGCAGGATACAATGAGCAGTACTTC

j_call: TRBJ2-1
cdr3_length: 15
d_call: TRBD1
v_call: TRBV24-1
clone_size: -
cdr3_aa: CATSEPGQGINEQFF
cdr3_nt: TGTGCCACCAGTGAACCAGGACAGGGAATCAATGAGCAGTTCTTC

j_call: TRBJ2-3
cdr3_length: 12
d_call: TRBD1
v_call: TRBV29-1
clone_size: few
cdr3_aa: CSVVDRGPTQYF
cdr3_nt: TGCAGCGTTGTGGACAGGGGGCCTACGCAGTATTTT

j_call: TRBJ1-5
cdr3_length: 16
d_call: TRBD1
v_call: TRBV12-3/TRBV12-4
clone_size: once
cdr3_aa: CASSLARTGVGQPQHF
cdr3_nt: TGTGCCAGCAGTTTAGCGCGGACAGGGGTGGGACAGCCCCAGCATTTT

j_call: TRBJ1-4
cdr3_length: 13
d_call: TRBD1
v_call: TRBV7-9
clone_size: -
cdr3_aa: CASLGQTNEKLFF
cdr3_nt: TGTGCCAGCCTGGGACAGACTAATGAAAAACTGTTTTTT

j_call: TRBJ1-2
cdr3_length: 14
d_call: -
v_call: TRBV4-3
clone_size: -
cdr3_aa: CASSQGDGTARLTF
cdr3_nt: TGCGCCAGCAGCCAAGGGGACGGGACGGCTCGCCTCACCTTC

j_call: TRBJ2-7
cdr3_length: 13
d_call: -
v_call: TRBV29-1
clone_size: -
cdr3_aa: CSVGGDKGYEQYF
cdr3_nt: TGCAGCGTTGGCGGGGATAAGGGCTACGAGCAGTACTTC

j_call: TRBJ2-1
cdr3_length: 17
d_call: -
v_call: TRBV4-1
clone_size: -
cdr3_aa: CASSHGGLAGKTFEQFF
cdr3_nt: TGCGCCAGCAGCCATGGGGGCTTGGCGGGGAAGACTTTTGAGCAGTTCTTC

j_call: TRBJ1-5
cdr3_length: 14
d_call: -
v_call: TRBV10-3
clone_size: -
cdr3_aa: CAAGVGERRQPQHF
cdr3_nt: TGTGCAGCCGGGGTCGGGGAGAGAAGGCAGCCCCAGCATTTT

j_call: TRBJ2-7
cdr3_length: 14
d_call: -
v_call: TRBV4-2
clone_size: many
cdr3_aa: CASSQGTATYEQYF
cdr3_nt: TGTGCCAGCAGCCAAGGGACAGCTACCTACGAGCAGTACTTC

j_call: TRBJ2-1
cdr3_length: 16
d_call: -
v_call: TRBV24-1
clone_size: -
cdr3_aa: CATSDSTRVLVGEQFF
cdr3_nt: TGTGCCACCAGTGATTCGACCCGGGTTTTAGTAGGTGAGCAGTTCTTC

j_call: TRBJ2-5
cdr3_length: 13
d_call: -
v_call: TRBV13
clone_size: -
cdr3_aa: CASRLLNQETQYF
cdr3_nt: TGTGCCAGCCGCTTACTGAACCAAGAGACCCAGTACTTC

j_call: TRBJ2-5
cdr3_length: 12
d_call: TRBD1
v_call: TRBV20-1
clone_size: -
cdr3_aa: CSARGTAETQYF
cdr3_nt: TGCAGTGCCAGAGGGACAGCCGAGACCCAGTACTTC

j_call: TRBJ1-3
cdr3_length: 16
d_call: -
v_call: TRBV29-1
clone_size: -
cdr3_aa: CSVEGTSRSSGNTIYF
cdr3_nt: TGCAGCGTTGAAGGGACCTCGAGGAGCTCTGGAAACACCATATATTTT

j_call: TRBJ2-7
cdr3_length: 13
d_call: -
v_call: TRBV29-1
clone_size: -
cdr3_aa: CSVEGLEGYEQYF
cdr3_nt: TGCAGCGTTGAAGGGCTGGAAGGCTACGAGCAGTACTTC

j_call: TRBJ2-1
cdr3_length: 15
d_call: TRBD2
v_call: TRBV6-6
clone_size: few
cdr3_aa: CASSKRGSSYNEQFF
cdr3_nt: TGTGCCAGCAGTAAGCGGGGAAGCTCCTACAATGAGCAGTTCTTC

j_call: TRBJ1-2
cdr3_length: 14
d_call: -
v_call: TRBV20-1
clone_size: few
cdr3_aa: CSARDWRQNYGYTF
cdr3_nt: TGCAGTGCTAGAGATTGGCGGCAGAACTATGGCTACACCTTC

j_call: TRBJ1-2
cdr3_length: 13
d_call: -
v_call: TRBV5-1
clone_size: -
cdr3_aa: CASSWTELGGYTF
cdr3_nt: TGCGCCAGCAGCTGGACGGAGTTGGGCGGCTACACCTTC